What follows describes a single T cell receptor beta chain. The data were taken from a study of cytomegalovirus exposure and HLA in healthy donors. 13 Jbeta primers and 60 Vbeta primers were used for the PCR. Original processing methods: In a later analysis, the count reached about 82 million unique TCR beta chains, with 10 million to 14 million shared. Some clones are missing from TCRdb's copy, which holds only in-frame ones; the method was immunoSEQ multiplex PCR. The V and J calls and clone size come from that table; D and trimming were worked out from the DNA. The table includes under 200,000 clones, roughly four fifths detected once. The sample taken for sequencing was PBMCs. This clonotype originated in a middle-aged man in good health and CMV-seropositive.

The CDR3 reads CASSLDRNTGELFF. In DNA, the CDR3 is TGTGCCAGCAGCTTAGATCGTAACACCGGGGAGCTGTTTTTT. The V gene is TRBV11-2, the J gene TRBJ2-2; D is unresolved. Germline CDR1 and CDR2: SGHAT and FQNNGV. The germline V and J ends were trimmed by 0 bases and 2 bases, with 4 bases remaining between them. This CDR3 has 14 residues.